This TCR beta chain was recorded in a study of Graves' ophthalmopathy and Graves' hyperthyroidism. As for the study in general: Peripheral blood (taken before any treatment) was collected at initial diagnosis.

Ophthalmopathy cases showed moderate-to-severe activity, scoring CAS ≥3 and NOSPECS ≥4, with duration under 3 months. As concerns this clonotype: Its antigen remains unidentified.

Researchers took RNA transcripts and amplified TCR beta CDR3 regions from them. After a first-round RT-PCR with HTBI primers, a second-round multiplex PCR was run. TCRdb passed the multiplex PCR reads through MiXCR, listing each CDR3 protein once. The sample contains almost 400,000 distinct CDR3 sequences, around 17% of which appear only once. Findings and caveats of the study: Among expanded thyroid clonotypes above 0.001 frequency, most also occurred in blood. Ophthalmopathy progression cases were predicted by the model with 70.59% sensitivity and about 72% specificity.

CDR1 is LNHDA and CDR2 is SQIVND in the germline V gene (reference sequence). V dropped 8 bases and J dropped 0 bases, with 17 bases sitting between them. CDR3 length: 16 residues. This TCR came from a woman younger than 30 with Graves' ophthalmopathy. The rearrangement links TRBV19 to TRBJ1-5, with a tentative D call TRBD1 (5 bases). Sequences were obtained from peripheral blood. The CDR3 reads CASQPHYRGSNQPQHF. In DNA, the CDR3 is TGTGCCAGTCAACCCCATTATAGGGGTAGCAATCAGCCCCAGCATTTT.